Following are 5 T cell receptor beta chains from one sample sequenced in a study of blood T cells in healthy people across ages (dated by TCRdb to the mid-2010s). Receptors were amplified or captured by 5' RACE. TCRdb lists the instrument as Illumina HiSeq 2500. A second PCR of roughly 6 to 11 cycles was run with a J-beta primer mix and a sample-barcoded 5' primer. In-frame beta chains were kept once TCRdb had trimmed the public reads at Q25 with fastp and called clones with MiXCR. Records with the same CDR3 protein are collapsed into one entry carrying the most frequent genes and DNA. This sample gives hundreds of thousands of distinct CDR3 sequences in total; more than 20% of them show up just once. The ten biggest clones cover 9.4% of the sample. The same data also contributed to another study, on T cells of mothers and their children.

Source material: blood. These receptors were obtained from a boy younger than 18 in good health.

V is TRBV19 and J is TRBJ2-2, with D maybe TRBD1 (6 bases). The CDR3 totals 18 residues. Germline V gives CDR1 LNHDA, CDR2 SQIVND (reference sequence). V was cut by 2 bases and J by 2 bases, with 18 bases left in between. CDR3 bases: TGTGCCAGTAGTATATTAACGAGGGCAGGGGCCAACACCGGGGAGCTGTTTTTT. This translates into CASSILTRAGANTGELFF.

This clonotype occurred a few times. V is TRBV28 and J is TRBJ2-1; maybe TRBD2 (5 bases). The CDR3 is 14 amino acids. Germline CDR1 is MDHEN and CDR2 is SYDVKM. V was trimmed by 8 bases and J by 10 bases, leaving 21 bases between them. CDR3 sequence reads: CASDTGSLFGEQFF. Here the CDR3 DNA reads TGTGCCAGCGATACGGGGTCCCTTTTTGGAGAGCAGTTCTTC.

This clonotype has only a few counts. The rearrangement links TRBV27 to TRBJ1-5; D gene ambiguous. The germline CDR1 and CDR2 sequences are MNHEY and SMNVEV (reference sequence). This CDR3 is 14 amino acids long. V lost 5 bases and J lost 2, with 10 bases in between. This CDR3 is CASSIRPGNQPQHF. In DNA, the CDR3 is TGTGCCAGCAGTATTCGACCGGGCAATCAGCCCCAGCATTTT.

This clonotype appeared a few times. The junction does not match germline at one end; this may be a read error. The genes are TRBV2 and TRBJ1-2; D unclear. The CDR3 loop spans 14 amino acids. Germline-derived CDR1 and CDR2 are SNHLY and FYNNEI. CDR3 loop: CANSYTQGPLGYTF. CDR3 DNA: TGTGCCAACAGTTACACCCAAGGGCCCCTGGGCTACACCTTC.

This clonotype was recorded a few times. The chain uses TRBV7-9 and TRBJ2-5; D might be TRBD1 (6 bases). The J call may not be correct, given that the DNA end is closer to TRBJ2-7. Germline loops: CDR1 SEHNR, CDR2 FQNEAQ (reference sequence). The CDR3 runs 13 residues. The DNA of the CDR3 is TGTGCCGGATCTTTGACAGGCTCCTACGAGCAGTACTTC. Its protein product is CAGSLTGSYEQYF.